This entry lists 32 T cell receptor beta chains sequenced from one sample in a study of CD8+CD57+ T cells in acquired aplastic anemia (dated by TCRdb to between 2017 and 2018). TCRdb names Illumina HiSeq 2000 as the instrument used. Genomic DNA served as template for TCR beta VDJ combination and CDR3 sequence profiling. The raw public reads went through TCRdb reprocessing: fastp at Q25, MiXCR clone calling, in-frame beta chains kept. Each entry is one CDR3 protein sequence, shown with its most common DNA and genes. The sample table contains some 200,000 distinct CDR3 sequences; only one count was recorded for 55% to 65% of them. The top ten clonotypes cover under 60% of the sample. The patients picked for sequencing were ones in whom flow cytometry had shown an expansion of CD8+CD57+ cells. Sequencing was performed on sorted CD4+, CD8+, or CD8+CD57+ T cells (not recorded which) from PBMCs. Source of these receptors: a human donor with aplastic anemia.

This sequence joins TRBV10-3 and TRBJ1-1, with D hard to call. The V end lost 4 bases, the J end lost 0 bases, and 9 bases lay between the germline ends. This CDR3 has 14 amino acids. Germline V gives CDR1 ENHRY, CDR2 SYGVKD. CDR3 coding DNA: TGTGCCATCAGTGTCGGCATACTGAACACTGAAGCTTTCTTT. Protein product: CAISVGILNTEAFF.

This chain joins TRBV7-2 and TRBJ2-7; tentatively, D is TRBD1 (6 bases). CDR1 and CDR2 (germline): SGHTA, FQGNSA. The germline V and J ends were trimmed by 0 bases and 7 bases, with 16 bases remaining between them. The CDR3 sequence is 15 residues long. The CDR3, as DNA: TGTGCCAGCAGCTTAGCTGCAGGGGCGTCGGTTGAGCAGTACTTC. Translation gives CASSLAAGASVEQYF.

This clonotype has a handful of counts. This rearrangement joins TRBV7-6 to TRBJ1-5, with D hard to call. Trimming stripped 1 base from V and 5 bases from J, with 9 bases between. CDR3 size: 14 residues. Germline CDR1 SGHVS, CDR2 FNYEAQ. In DNA, the CDR3 is TGTGCCAGCAGCTTAGAAGGCACGGATCAGCCCCAGCATTTT. This sequence encodes CASSLEGTDQPQHF.

CDR3 residues: CASRRLGSYNEQFF. The CDR3 nucleotides read TGTGCCAGCAGAAGACTAGGTTCCTACAATGAGCAGTTCTTC. The rearrangement joins TRBV7-2 to TRBJ2-1; TRBD2 is a possible D gene (6 bases). Germline V gene lookup returns CDR1 SGHTA and CDR2 FQGNSA. The CDR3 is 14 amino acids. V was pared by 6 bases and J by 1 base, with 10 bases between.

The chain uses TRBV5-4 and TRBJ1-6; perhaps TRBD1 as D (5 bases). With 4 bases removed from V and 5 bases from J, the gap between germline ends came to 13 bases. The CDR3 runs to 15 residues. Germline V lookup: CDR1 SGHNT, CDR2 YYREEE (reference sequence). DNA of the CDR3: TGTGCCAGCAGCCTTGACCAGGGTAATAATTCACCCCTCCACTTT. Protein: CASSLDQGNNSPLHF.

V is TRBV6-4 and J is TRBJ1-2; 9 bases align to TRBD1. J lost 6 bases, V lost 0 bases, and 8 bases had no gene match. CDR1 MRHNA and CDR2 SNTAGT come from the germline V gene. The CDR3 is 16 residues long. Here the CDR3 reads CASSDSTGQGINGYTF. For the CDR3, the DNA is TGTGCCAGCAGTGACTCCACCGGACAGGGGATAAATGGCTACACCTTC.

The rearrangement links TRBV5-4 to TRBJ2-2; 9 bases are a match to TRBD2. J gave up 6 bases and V 4 bases, and 7 bases lay outside the gene matches. The CDR3 has 15 amino acids. Germline CDR1 reads SGHNT; CDR2 reads YYREEE (reference sequence). CDR3 nucleotide sequence: TGTGCCAGCAGCCGGGTAGCGGGAGAGCCCGGGGAGCTGTTTTTT. It specifies CASSRVAGEPGELFF. The entire variable domain, with the rest obtained from reference TRBV5-4 and TRBJ2-2, is as follows: ETGVTQSPTHLIKTRGQQVTLRCSSQSGHNTVSWYQQALGQGPQFIFQYYREEENGRGNFPPRFSGLQFPNYSSELNVNALELDDSALYLCASSRVAGEPGELFFGEGSRLTVL.

Points on this clonotype: Sequence at one end of the junction differs from germline and may be a read error. This chain joins TRBV7-9 and TRBJ1-5; perhaps TRBD1 as D (6 bases). CDR3 size: 20 residues. CDR1 is SEHNR, CDR2 FQNEAQ, per germline (reference sequence). The CDR3 DNA sequence: TGCGCCAGCAGCCAAAACTTCAGGGTGGGGGGCCCCCTAGCAGGTCAGCCCCAGCATTTT. Amino acid sequence: CASSQNFRVGGPLAGQPQHF.

This chain connects TRBV7-9 to TRBJ1-1, with no clear D. The length of the CDR3 is 15 residues. V lost 3 bases and J 2 bases, leaving 13 bases between the germline ends. CDR1 SEHNR and CDR2 FQNEAQ come from the germline V gene (reference sequence). The CDR3 nucleotides are TGTGCCAGCAGCTTCCGGGCCACACTCAACACTGAAGCTTTCTTT. Translated: CASSFRATLNTEAFF.

The chain recombines TRBV20-1 with TRBJ2-5, with D possibly called TRBD1 or TRBD2 (5 bases each). The germline V gene encodes CDR1 DFQATT and CDR2 SNEGSKA (reference sequence). V gave up 0 bases and J gave up 5 bases, with 22 bases separating them. The CDR3 extends over 17 amino acids. The CDR3 here is CSARETRGRRLGETQYF. As DNA, the CDR3 is TGCAGTGCTAGAGAGACTCGGGGCCGACGGTTAGGGGAGACCCAGTACTTC.

With regard to this clonotype: A read error may produce the germline difference seen at one junction end. The rearrangement links TRBV5-6 to TRBJ2-7; the match to TRBD1 covers 9 bases. CDR1 is SGHDT and CDR2 is YYEEEE in the germline V gene. CDR3 length: 13 amino acids. In DNA form, the CDR3 reads TGTGCCAGCAGCTTGGGGGGGACAGGGACCCAGCACTTC. Residues: CASSLGGTGTQHF.

There are a few counts of this clonotype. CDR3 coding DNA: TGTGCCAGTAGATTGACAGGGCAAGAGACCCAGTACTTC. Encoded protein: CASRLTGQETQYF. J is TRBJ2-5 and V is TRBV19, with TRBD1 identical over 7 bases. Trimming took 6 bases from V and 2 from J; bases not matched to a gene: 3. The germline CDR1 and CDR2 sequences are LNHDA and SQIVND (reference sequence). The CDR3 spans 13 residues.

The chain combines TRBV12-3 or TRBV12-4 with TRBJ1-2; 8 nucleotides align to TRBD1. Unmatched junction bases numbered 11, after V lost 6 bases and J lost 8 bases. The CDR3 is made up of 14 amino acids. The chain's CDR3 is CASSYIAQGGGYTF. The CDR3 region has the DNA TGTGCCAGCAGCTACATCGCACAGGGGGGCGGCTACACCTTC.

This clonotype was observed a single time. This CDR3 is missing its conserved last phenylalanine or tryptophan, likely due to a read error. The V gene is TRBV2, the J gene TRBJ2-5; D is ambiguous. The CDR3 totals 10 residues. CDR1 and CDR2 from the germline V gene are SNHLY and FYNNEI. Deletions cut 4 bases from V and 4 bases from J, with 1 base between. The DNA for the CDR3 is TGTGCCAGCAGTGTAGAGACCCAGTACCTC. Amino acid sequence: CASSVETQYL.

The rearrangement uses TRBV10-1 and TRBJ2-1; perhaps TRBD1 as D (6 bases). The V gene lost 6 bases and the J gene lost 2 bases, with 14 bases spanning the gap. In germline, CDR1 is WNHNN, CDR2 SYGVQD (reference sequence). This CDR3 region has 15 residues. The CDR3 nucleotides read TGCGCCAGCAGAGGGGGTTCGGACGCCTACAATGAGCAGTTCTTC. It is translated as CASRGGSDAYNEQFF.

The rearrangement links TRBV5-1 to TRBJ2-2; D call uncertain. The ends were cut back, 5 bases at V and 0 bases at J, with 11 bases in the middle. This CDR3 has 15 residues. Germline-derived CDR1 and CDR2 are SGHRS and YFSETQ. The CDR3 DNA is TGCGCCAGCAGTAGGGCAGACGCGAACACCGGGGAGCTGTTTTTT. As protein: CASSRADANTGELFF.

The chain links TRBV29-1 to TRBJ1-1, with D unclear. Looked up from germline, CDR1 is SQVTM and CDR2 is ANQGSEA. The germline V and J ends were trimmed by 7 bases and 4 bases, with 13 bases remaining between them. The CDR3 loop spans 12 amino acids. CDR3 amino acids: CSALIGVTEAFF. The CDR3 nucleotides read TGCAGCGCCCTTATCGGGGTCACTGAAGCTTTCTTT.

V usage is TRBV7-3 and J usage is TRBJ2-3; D ambiguous. The CDR3 extends over 15 amino acids. Looked up from germline, CDR1 is SGHTA and CDR2 is FQGTGA. The V end was cut by 2 bases, the J end by 4 bases, with 13 bases between. The CDR3 nucleotides are TGTGCCAGCAGCTTAGTTGGCAGTGACGCAGATACGCAGTATTTT. This encodes CASSLVGSDADTQYF.

A few counts support this clonotype. The V call is TRBV20-1, the J call TRBJ2-1; tentative D call: TRBD2 (6 bases). This CDR3 contains 14 residues. Trimming took off 3 bases at V and 3 bases at J, with 12 bases between the two ends. Germline CDR1 and CDR2: DFQATT and SNEGSKA (reference sequence). The CDR3 nucleotides read TGCAGTGCTAGGGAGGGAGCCCTCTACAATGAGCAGTTCTTC. It yields the protein CSAREGALYNEQFF.

There are many counts of this clonotype. The genes are TRBV4-1 and TRBJ1-6; D gene unclear. V lost 0 bases, J lost 10 bases, and 16 bases lay in between. This CDR3 has 16 amino acids. Germline V gene sequence: CDR1 MGHRA, CDR2 YSYEKL. CDR3 region: CASSQEAGQFTSPLHF. CDR3 in DNA: TGCGCCAGCAGCCAAGAGGCCGGGCAATTCACGTCACCCCTCCACTTT.

Details on this clonotype: A much larger clone lies a single base off, so this may be a read error. The rearrangement uses TRBV29-1 and TRBJ1-2; possibly TRBD1 for D (5 bases). Trimming stripped 8 bases from V and 3 bases from J, with 13 bases between. Looked up from germline, CDR1 is SQVTM and CDR2 is ANQGSEA. CDR3 size: 12 residues. The CDR3 sequence is CSLSGNDYGYTF. Here the CDR3 DNA reads TGCAGCTTGTCAGGGAACGACTATGGCTACACCTTC.

This clonotype was recorded a few times. CDR3 in amino acids: CSAVSGTGGNSPLHF. Here the CDR3 DNA reads TGCAGTGCTGTCTCCGGGACAGGGGGTAATTCACCCCTCCACTTT. The chain joins TRBV20-1 to TRBJ1-6; the match to TRBD1 covers 11 bases. There are 15 residues in the CDR3. Germline V gene lookup returns CDR1 DFQATT and CDR2 SNEGSKA (reference sequence). The J segment lost 6 bases and the V segment lost 5 bases, leaving 6 bases of the junction unmatched.

The table lists this clonotype with a few counts. The J gene is TRBJ2-1, the V gene TRBV4-1; 8 positions match TRBD2. Matching the DNA end better, TRBJ2-7 makes the J call doubtful. The CDR3 contains 13 residues. Per germline, CDR1 MGHRA and CDR2 YSYEKL. In DNA, the CDR3 is TGCGCCAGCAGCCCTACTAGCGGCTACGAGCAGTACTTC. As protein: CASSPTSGYEQYF.

The chain's CDR3 is CASSLTRVIVKTQYF. DNA for the CDR3: TGTGCCAGCAGCCTGACTAGAGTTATCGTGAAGACCCAGTACTTC. The rearrangement joins TRBV7-8 to TRBJ2-5, with D possibly being TRBD2 (6 bases). The V and J ends lost 5 bases and 6 bases respectively, with 19 bases between them. The CDR3 is 15 amino acids. Germline V CDR1 and CDR2: SGHVS, FQNEAQ.

This clonotype was found once. This rearrangement joins TRBV7-9 to TRBJ2-1; TRBD2 might be the D (6 bases). The germline CDR1 and CDR2 sequences are SEHNR and FQNEAQ (reference sequence). V was shortened by 5 bases and J by 9 bases, with 23 bases between the two germline ends. CDR3 length: 16 amino acids. The CDR3 region has the DNA TGTGCCAGCAGCCCGACTAGAACGGTCTTCGGCGGTGAGCAGTTCTTC. Translation: CASSPTRTVFGGEQFF. The whole variable domain, remainder taken from reference TRBV7-9 and TRBJ2-1, is DTGVSQNPRHKITKRGQNVTFRCDPISEHNRLYWYRQTLGQGPEFLTYFQNEAQLEKSRLLSDRFSAERPKGSFSTLEIQRTEQGDSAMYLCASSPTRTVFGGEQFFGPGTRLTVL.

The J gene is TRBJ2-7, the V gene TRBV7-8; D not certain. The germline gives CDR1 SGHVS, CDR2 FQNEAQ. Trimming cost V 3 bases and J 9 bases, with 18 bases left between them. The CDR3 runs to 14 residues. CDR3 DNA: TGTGCCAGCAGCTTTATGGGCGGCTCTACGGGGCAGTACTTC. Its translation is CASSFMGGSTGQYF.

CDR3 coding DNA: TGTGCCAGCGGACCAACAGGGGGCAGGACTGAAGCTTTCTTT. This encodes CASGPTGGRTEAFF. The V call is TRBV7-2, the J call TRBJ1-1, with TRBD1 matching over 9 bases. Germline V gives CDR1 SGHTA, CDR2 FQGNSA. V lost 8 bases, J lost 5 bases, and 9 bases stayed unmatched. The CDR3 runs 14 residues.

This chain links TRBV5-6 with TRBJ2-7; 8 nucleotides align to TRBD1. This CDR3 contains 15 residues. V lost 0 bases, J lost 2 bases, and 4 bases stayed unmatched. Germline-derived CDR1 and CDR2 are SGHDT and YYEEEE. The CDR3 DNA reads as TGTGCCAGCAGCTTGGTGCCGGACAGGGCCTACGAGCAGTACTTC. Its translation is CASSLVPDRAYEQYF.

The CDR3 is CASSFPGVGEQYF. As DNA, the CDR3 is TGTGCCAGCAGTTTCCCCGGGGTCGGGGAGCAGTACTTC. The chain carries TRBV7-2 and TRBJ2-7; a weak D match, TRBD2 (5 bases). The V and J ends lost 6 bases and 7 bases respectively, with 16 bases between them. The CDR3 contains 13 residues. Germline V CDR1 and CDR2: SGHTA, FQGNSA.

This clonotype turned up a few times. This chain uses TRBV10-3 with TRBJ1-1, with a possible D match to TRBD1 (5 bases). Trimming pared 3 bases from V and 4 bases from J, leaving 6 bases between. CDR3 length: 12 residues. Germline-derived CDR1 and CDR2 are ENHRY and SYGVKD. The CDR3 nucleotides read TGTGCCATCAGTGACGGGGGCACTGAAGCTTTCTTT. The encoded protein is CAISDGGTEAFF.

The chain carries TRBV19 and TRBJ1-2; 8 bases line up with TRBD1. V was pared by 8 bases and J by 4 bases, with 9 bases of the junction left unmatched. CDR3 length: 14 amino acids. In germline, CDR1 is LNHDA, CDR2 SQIVND (reference sequence). The CDR3 coding sequence is TGTGCCAGTCTCAACAGGGGGATTACCTATGGCTACACCTTC. Its protein product is CASLNRGITYGYTF. Variable domain in full (rest from reference TRBV19 and TRBJ1-2): DGGITQSPKYLFRKEGQNVTLSCEQNLNHDAMYWYRQDPGQGLRLIYYSQIVNDFQKGDIAEGYSVSREKKESFPLTVTSAQKNPTAFYLCASLNRGITYGYTFGSGTRLTVV.

The chain joins TRBV7-6 to TRBJ2-1; 12 bases line up with TRBD1. V was clipped by 3 bases and J by 1 base; unmatched bases: 4. This CDR3 comprises 17 residues. Germline V gives CDR1 SGHVS, CDR2 FNYEAQ. This CDR3 is CASSLGDRGQSYNEQFF. CDR3 sequence (DNA): TGTGCCAGCAGCTTGGGGGACAGGGGGCAGTCCTACAATGAGCAGTTCTTC. The complete variable domain, with remaining parts taken from reference TRBV7-6 and TRBJ2-1, reads GAGVSQSPRYKVTKRGQDVALRCDPISGHVSLYWYRQALGQGPEFLTYFNYEAQQDKSGLPNDRFSAERPEGSISTLTIQRTEQRDSAMYRCASSLGDRGQSYNEQFFGPGTRLTVL.